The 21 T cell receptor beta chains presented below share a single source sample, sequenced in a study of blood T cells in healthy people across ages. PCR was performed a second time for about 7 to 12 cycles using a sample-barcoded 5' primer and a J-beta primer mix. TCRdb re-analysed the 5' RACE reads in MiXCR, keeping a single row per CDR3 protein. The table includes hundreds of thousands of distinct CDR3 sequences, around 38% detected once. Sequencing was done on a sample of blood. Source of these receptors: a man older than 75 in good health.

The CDR3 region has the DNA TGTGCCAGCAGCGCAGACTTGCAAAACTACAATGAGCAGTTCTTC. Translated: CASSADLQNYNEQFF. The chain uses TRBV9 and TRBJ2-1, with D uncertain. Germline loops: CDR1 SGDLS, CDR2 YYNGEE. Trimming removed 3 bases at V and 3 bases at J, with 13 bases between. This CDR3 contains 15 residues.

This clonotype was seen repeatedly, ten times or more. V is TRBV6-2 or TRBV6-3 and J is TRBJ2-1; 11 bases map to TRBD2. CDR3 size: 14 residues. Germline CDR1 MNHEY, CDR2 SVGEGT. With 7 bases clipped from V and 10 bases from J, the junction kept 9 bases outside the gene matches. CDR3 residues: CASNEASGRWEQFF. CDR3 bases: TGTGCCAGCAATGAGGCTAGCGGGAGGTGGGAGCAGTTCTTC.

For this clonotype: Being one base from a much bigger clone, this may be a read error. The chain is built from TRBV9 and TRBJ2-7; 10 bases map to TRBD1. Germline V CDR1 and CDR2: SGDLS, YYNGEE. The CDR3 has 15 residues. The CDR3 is CAGSVGQGGTYEQYF. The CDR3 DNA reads TGTGCCGGCAGCGTAGGACAGGGGGGAACCTACGAGCAGTACTTC. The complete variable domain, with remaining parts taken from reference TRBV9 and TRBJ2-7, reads DSGVTQTPKHLITATGQRVTLRCSPRSGDLSVYWYQQSLDQGLQFLIQYYNGEERAKGNILERFSAQQFPDLHSELNLSSLELGDSALYFCAGSVGQGGTYEQYFGPGTRLTVT.

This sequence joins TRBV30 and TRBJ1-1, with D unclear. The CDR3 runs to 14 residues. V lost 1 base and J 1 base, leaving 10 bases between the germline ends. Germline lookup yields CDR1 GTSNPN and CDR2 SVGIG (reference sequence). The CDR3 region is CAWSALTPNTEAFF. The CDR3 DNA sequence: TGTGCCTGGAGTGCATTGACACCGAACACTGAAGCTTTCTTT. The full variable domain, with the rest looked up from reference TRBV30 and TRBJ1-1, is SQTIHQWPATLVQPVGSPLSLECTVEGTSNPNLYWYRQAAGRGLQLLFYSVGIGQISSEVPQNLSASRPQDRQFILSSKKLLLSDSGFYLCAWSALTPNTEAFFGQGTRLTVV.

The CDR3 region has the DNA TGTGCCAGCAGCTTCGACCAACCGGGAGAGCAGTACTTC. Residues: CASSFDQPGEQYF. The chain links TRBV5-6 to TRBJ2-7; D is possibly TRBD2 (5 bases). The germline V and J ends were trimmed by 2 bases and 7 bases, with 13 bases remaining between them. Germline V CDR1 and CDR2: SGHDT, YYEEEE. The CDR3 consists of 13 residues.

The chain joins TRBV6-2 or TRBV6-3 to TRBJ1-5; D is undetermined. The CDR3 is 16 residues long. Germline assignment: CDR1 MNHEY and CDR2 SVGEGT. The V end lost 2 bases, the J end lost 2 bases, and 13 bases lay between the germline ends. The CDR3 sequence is CASSYEGRDGNQPQHF. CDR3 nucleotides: TGTGCCAGCAGTTACGAAGGGAGGGATGGCAATCAGCCCCAGCATTTT.

CDR3 sequence reads: CASSLTVSAGRNEQYF. The CDR3 bases are TGTGCCAGCAGCTTAACCGTATCTGCGGGACGCAATGAGCAGTACTTC. V is TRBV11-2 and J is TRBJ2-5; D may be TRBD2 (6 bases). Germline lookup yields CDR1 SGHAT and CDR2 FQNNGV. The CDR3 contains 16 residues. V was trimmed by 2 bases and J by 11 bases, leaving 24 bases between them.

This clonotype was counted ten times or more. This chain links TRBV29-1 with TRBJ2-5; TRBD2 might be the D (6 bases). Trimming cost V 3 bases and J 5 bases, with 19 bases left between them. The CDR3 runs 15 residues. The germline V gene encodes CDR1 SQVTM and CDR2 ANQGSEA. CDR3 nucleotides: TGCAGCGTTGATATTTTCTTACTAGCTCGGGAGACCCAGTACTTC. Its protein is CSVDIFLLARETQYF.

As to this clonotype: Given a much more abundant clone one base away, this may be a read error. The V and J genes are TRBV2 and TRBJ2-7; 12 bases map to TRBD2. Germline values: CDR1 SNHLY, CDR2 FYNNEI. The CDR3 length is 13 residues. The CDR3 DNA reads TGTGTCAGCAGGACTAGCGGGGCCTACGAGCAGTACTTC. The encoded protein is CVSRTSGAYEQYF. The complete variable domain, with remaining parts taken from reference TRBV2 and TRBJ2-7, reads EPEVTQTPSHQVTQMGQEVILRCVPISNHLYFYWYRQILGQKVEFLVSFYNNEISEKSEIFDDQFSVERPDGSNFTLKIRSTKLEDSAMYFCVSRTSGAYEQYFGPGTRLTVT.

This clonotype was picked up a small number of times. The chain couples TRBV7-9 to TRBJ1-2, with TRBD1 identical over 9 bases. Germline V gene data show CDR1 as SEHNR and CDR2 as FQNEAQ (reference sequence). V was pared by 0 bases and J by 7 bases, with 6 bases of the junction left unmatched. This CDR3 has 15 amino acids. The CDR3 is CASSLASQGAIGYTF. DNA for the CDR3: TGTGCCAGCAGCTTAGCCTCACAGGGGGCGATTGGCTACACCTTC.

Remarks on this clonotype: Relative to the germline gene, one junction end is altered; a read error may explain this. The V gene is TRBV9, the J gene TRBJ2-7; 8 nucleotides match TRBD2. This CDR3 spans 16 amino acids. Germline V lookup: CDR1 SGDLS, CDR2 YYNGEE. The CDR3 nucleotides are TGTGCCGGCAGCGCCCGAGCGGGAGCGCTCTCCTACGAGCAGTACTTC. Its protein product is CAGSARAGALSYEQYF.

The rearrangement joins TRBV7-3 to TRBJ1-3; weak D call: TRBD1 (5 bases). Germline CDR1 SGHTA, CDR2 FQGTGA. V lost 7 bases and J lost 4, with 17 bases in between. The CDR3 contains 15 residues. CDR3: CASTAWRGTGNTIYF. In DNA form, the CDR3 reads TGTGCCAGCACAGCCTGGAGGGGAACGGGAAACACCATATATTTT.

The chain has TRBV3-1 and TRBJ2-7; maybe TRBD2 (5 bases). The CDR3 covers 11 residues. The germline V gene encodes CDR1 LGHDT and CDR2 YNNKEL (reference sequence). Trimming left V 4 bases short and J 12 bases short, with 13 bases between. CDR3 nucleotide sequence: TGTGCCAGCAGCCTGGACTCCCAATGGTACTTC. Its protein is CASSLDSQWYF.

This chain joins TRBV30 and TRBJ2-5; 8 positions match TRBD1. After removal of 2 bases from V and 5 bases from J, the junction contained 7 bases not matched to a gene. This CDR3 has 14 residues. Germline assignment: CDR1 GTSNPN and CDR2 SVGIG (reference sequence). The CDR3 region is CAWSFTGGHETQYF. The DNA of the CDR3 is TGTGCCTGGAGTTTTACAGGGGGGCATGAGACCCAGTACTTC.

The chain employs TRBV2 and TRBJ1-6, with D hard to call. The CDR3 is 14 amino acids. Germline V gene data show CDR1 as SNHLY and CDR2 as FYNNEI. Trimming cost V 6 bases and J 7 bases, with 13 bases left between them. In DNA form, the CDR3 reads TGTGCCAGCAGCAGGTCTATTGGGAATTCACCCCTCCACTTT. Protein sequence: CASSRSIGNSPLHF.

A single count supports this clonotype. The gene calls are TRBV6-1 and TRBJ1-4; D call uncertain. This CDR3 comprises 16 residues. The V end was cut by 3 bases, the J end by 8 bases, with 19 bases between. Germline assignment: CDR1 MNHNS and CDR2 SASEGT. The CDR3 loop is CASSENFGGYSEKLFF. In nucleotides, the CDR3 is TGTGCCAGCAGTGAGAATTTTGGAGGGTACAGCGAAAAACTGTTTTTT.

The chain's CDR3 is CSAREPIGEQYF. The CDR3 nucleotides are TGCAGTGCTAGAGAGCCAATAGGCGAGCAGTACTTC. J is TRBJ2-7 and V is TRBV20-1; D unresolved. Germline V lookup: CDR1 DFQATT, CDR2 SNEGSKA (reference sequence). The ends were cut back, 0 bases at V and 6 bases at J, with 9 bases in the middle. This CDR3 has 12 residues.

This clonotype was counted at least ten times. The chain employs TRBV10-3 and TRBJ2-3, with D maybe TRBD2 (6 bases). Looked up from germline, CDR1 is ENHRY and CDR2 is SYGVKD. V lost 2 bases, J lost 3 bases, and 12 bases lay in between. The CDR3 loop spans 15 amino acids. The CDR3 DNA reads TGTGCCATCAGTGAGGGCGGGGATCGGACAGATACGCAGTATTTT. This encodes CAISEGGDRTDTQYF.

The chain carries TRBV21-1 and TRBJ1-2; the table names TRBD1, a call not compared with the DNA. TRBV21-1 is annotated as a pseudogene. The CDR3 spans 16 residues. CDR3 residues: CASSKGLNEGACGYTF. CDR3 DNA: TGTGCCAGCAGCAAAGGTCTCAATGAGGGGGCATGTGGCTACACCTTC.

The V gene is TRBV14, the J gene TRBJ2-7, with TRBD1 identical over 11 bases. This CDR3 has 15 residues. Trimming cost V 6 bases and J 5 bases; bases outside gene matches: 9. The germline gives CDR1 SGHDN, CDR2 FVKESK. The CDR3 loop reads CASSLGQGASHEQYF. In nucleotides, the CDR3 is TGTGCCAGCAGTCTTGGACAGGGGGCGAGTCACGAGCAGTACTTC.

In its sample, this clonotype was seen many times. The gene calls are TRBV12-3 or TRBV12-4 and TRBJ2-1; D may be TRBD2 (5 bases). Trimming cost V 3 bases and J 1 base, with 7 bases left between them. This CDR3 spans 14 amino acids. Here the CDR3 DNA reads TGTGCCAGCAGTTTTGGCGGGTCCTACAATGAGCAGTTCTTC. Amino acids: CASSFGGSYNEQFF.